This TCR beta chain appears in the sequencing data of a study of blood T cell repertoires in COVID-19. For the study at large: Sources were T cells, B-cell-depleted T cells, or PBMCs; the material itself was cDNA or gDNA.

TCRdb keeps only in-frame clones here, not all; method: immunoSEQ multiplex PCR. The sample consists of 150,000 or so clones, 65% to 85% of them appearing once. Residents of 24 US areas, aged about 18 to 95 years, made up the participants. Cohort assignment relied on participant-reported clinical history. Per the germline V gene, CDR1 is SNHLY and CDR2 is FYNNEI. V shed 8 bases and J 8 bases; nucleotides not matched to a gene: 3. This CDR3 has 12 amino acids. The chain combines TRBV2 with TRBJ2-1; TRBD1 agrees at 10 bases. Source material: PBMCs or T cells enriched from blood (not recorded which). This receptor was identified in a middle-aged woman with acute COVID-19. The CDR3 loop reads CASGDRGDEQFF. CDR3 coding DNA: TGTGCCAGCGGGGACAGGGGCGATGAGCAGTTCTTC.